The 32 T cell receptor beta chains reported below all come from one sample, sequenced in a study of cytomegalovirus exposure and HLA in healthy donors. Primers for the PCR totalled 60 Vbeta and 13 Jbeta. The method was immunoSEQ multiplex PCR; TCRdb's version includes in-frame clones alone and lacks a portion of them. The table has roughly 130,000 clones, 55% to 75% seen once; the top ten hold 1.6%. The sample taken for sequencing was PBMCs. Receptor source: a man aged 30 to 39 in good health and CMV-seropositive.

CDR3 sequence reads: CASSFSTGAFYEQYF. The CDR3 region has the DNA TGTGCCAGCAGCTTCTCCACAGGGGCGTTCTACGAGCAGTACTTC. The rearrangement links TRBV7-6 to TRBJ2-7; 7 bases line up with TRBD1. The CDR3 runs to 15 residues. Germline assignment: CDR1 SGHVS and CDR2 FNYEAQ. The V and J ends lost 3 bases and 3 bases, in that order; junction bases with no gene match: 8.

The chain uses TRBV12-5 and TRBJ2-1; 8 bases align to TRBD1. Trimming took 6 bases from V and 7 from J; bases not matched to a gene: 5. Per germline, CDR1 LGHNT and CDR2 FRNRAP. The CDR3 is 13 amino acids. The CDR3 reads CASGYDRGNEQFF. In DNA form, the CDR3 reads TGTGCTAGTGGCTATGACAGGGGTAATGAGCAGTTCTTC.

The J gene is TRBJ1-1, the V gene TRBV2; D is possibly TRBD1 (6 bases). Trimming pared 6 bases from V and 3 bases from J, leaving 26 bases between. CDR3 length: 18 amino acids. CDR1 and CDR2 from the germline V gene are SNHLY and FYNNEI. CDR3 loop: CASSETVGRTGKHTEAFF. In DNA, the CDR3 is TGTGCCAGCAGCGAGACCGTAGGACGAACAGGGAAGCACACTGAAGCTTTCTTT.

In its sample, this clone was seen a few times. The J gene is TRBJ2-1, the V gene TRBV6-5; TRBD2 is a possible D gene (6 bases). The CDR3 runs 15 residues. Deletions cut 0 bases from V and 3 bases from J, with 9 bases between. The germline V gene has CDR1 MNHEY and CDR2 SVGAGI. CDR3 sequence: CASSYSSSGYNEQFF. CDR3 sequence (DNA): TGTGCCAGCAGTTACTCGAGTAGCGGCTACAATGAGCAGTTCTTC.

This clone was recorded a few times. V usage is TRBV10-1 and J usage is TRBJ2-1, with a weak D call TRBD1 (6 bases). This CDR3 comprises 12 residues. CDR1 WNHNN and CDR2 SYGVQD come from the germline V gene (reference sequence). Deletions cut 7 bases from V and 8 bases from J, with 12 bases between. CDR3: CASTSNRDEQFF. The CDR3 DNA follows: TGCGCCAGCACCAGTAACAGGGATGAGCAGTTCTTC.

V usage is TRBV10-1 and J usage is TRBJ2-7, with TRBD1 matching 8 bases. This CDR3 contains 12 residues. Germline V CDR1 and CDR2: WNHNN, SYGVQD (reference sequence). V gave up 4 bases and J gave up 4 bases; unmatched junction bases: 0. The CDR3 nucleotides read TGCGCCAGCAGTGGACAGGGGTACGAGCAGTACTTC. Protein sequence: CASSGQGYEQYF.

The CDR3 DNA reads as TGTGCCAGCAGTTGGGACAGGGGGCTCTTGAATGAGCAGTTCTTC. Translating it yields CASSWDRGLLNEQFF. The V gene is TRBV27, the J gene TRBJ2-1; 12 positions match TRBD1. V shed 4 bases, J shed 7 bases, and the junction held 5 bases outside the gene matches. The germline V gene has CDR1 MNHEY and CDR2 SMNVEV (reference sequence). This CDR3 has 15 amino acids.

The chain joins TRBV19 to TRBJ1-6, with D perhaps matching TRBD1 (5 bases). Per germline, CDR1 LNHDA and CDR2 SQIVND (reference sequence). With 5 bases removed from V and 10 bases from J, the gap between germline ends came to 15 bases. The CDR3 is 14 residues long. The CDR3 DNA is TGTGCCAGTAGTGTCCGGGACTCCAGCTCACCCCTCCACTTT. Its protein is CASSVRDSSSPLHF.

V usage is TRBV15 and J usage is TRBJ2-7; 8 positions agree with TRBD2. V gave up 0 bases and J gave up 0 bases; unmatched junction bases: 10. The CDR3 contains 18 residues. Germline V gene data show CDR1 as LNHNV and CDR2 as YYDKDF (reference sequence). The CDR3 DNA is TGTGCCACCAGCAGAGATCTCGTCCTCCGGGAGGGCTCCTACGAGCAGTACTTC. Residues: CATSRDLVLREGSYEQYF.

The V gene is TRBV7-2, the J gene TRBJ1-1, with D possibly matching TRBD1 (5 bases). Trimming removed 5 bases from V and 4 bases from J, with 14 bases in between. Germline values: CDR1 SGHTA, CDR2 FQGNSA. The CDR3 is made up of 14 amino acids. CDR3 sequence reads: CASSLVGASTEAFF. CDR3 DNA: TGTGCCAGCAGCCTGGTAGGGGCGAGCACTGAAGCTTTCTTT.

The V gene is TRBV7-9, the J gene TRBJ2-2; TRBD2 might be the D (5 bases). In germline, CDR1 is SEHNR, CDR2 FQNEAQ (reference sequence). This CDR3 is built from 18 residues. V dropped 8 bases and J dropped 3 bases, with 25 bases sitting between them. The chain's CDR3 is CASDGPSGEAMDTGELFF. DNA of the CDR3: TGTGCCAGCGACGGCCCGAGCGGAGAGGCGATGGACACCGGGGAGCTGTTTTTT.

This clone is a singleton in its sample. The rearrangement uses TRBV2 and TRBJ1-1, with D perhaps matching TRBD1 (6 bases). Per germline, CDR1 SNHLY and CDR2 FYNNEI. The CDR3 spans 12 residues. V lost 5 bases, J lost 5 bases, and 9 bases lay in between. The CDR3 loop is CASSYRVTEAFF. CDR3 coding DNA: TGTGCCAGCAGTTACAGGGTTACTGAAGCTTTCTTT.

The rearrangement links TRBV4-2 to TRBJ1-5, with TRBD1 as a possible D gene (6 bases). The length of the CDR3 is 15 residues. Per germline, CDR1 LGHNA and CDR2 YNFKEQ. Trimming removed 1 base from V and 4 bases from J, with 11 bases in between. This CDR3 is CASSQGGGENQPQHF. CDR3 DNA: TGTGCCAGCAGCCAAGGAGGGGGAGAGAATCAGCCCCAGCATTTT.

In this sample, this clone turned up a few times. V is TRBV9 and J is TRBJ1-1; 7 bases map to TRBD1. The length of the CDR3 is 16 residues. Germline CDR1 reads SGDLS; CDR2 reads YYNGEE. After removal of 7 bases from V and 0 bases from J, the junction contained 12 bases not matched to a gene. CDR3 region: CASHPDRRNLNTEAFF. CDR3 bases: TGTGCCAGCCACCCGGACAGGAGGAACCTGAACACTGAAGCTTTCTTT.

The chain joins TRBV5-1 to TRBJ1-1; 8 nucleotides align to TRBD1. J was trimmed by 0 bases and V by 2 bases; bases with no gene match: 6. This CDR3 has 16 amino acids. Germline CDR1 is SGHRS and CDR2 is YFSETQ. The CDR3 DNA follows: TGCGCCAGCAGCTTCCGGGACAGGAGCATGAACACTGAAGCTTTCTTT. Protein: CASSFRDRSMNTEAFF.

The J gene is TRBJ2-1, the V gene TRBV29-1; TRBD2 agrees at 9 bases. Germline trimming cut 8 bases from V and 1 base from J; bases unmatched to any gene: 6. Germline loops: CDR1 SQVTM, CDR2 ANQGSEA. The CDR3 totals 14 residues. The DNA for the CDR3 is TGCAGCTTCAGACTAGCGGAGTCCTACAATGAGCAGTTCTTC. Encoded protein: CSFRLAESYNEQFF.

The gene calls are TRBV6-4 and TRBJ2-2, with TRBD2 identical over 10 bases. V was pared by 7 bases and J by 4 bases, with 6 bases of the junction left unmatched. Germline V gives CDR1 MRHNA, CDR2 SNTAGT. The CDR3 has 15 amino acids. Here the CDR3 DNA reads TGTGCCAGCAAGAAGCGGGAGGGGGCCACCGGGGAGCTGTTTTTT. Its protein is CASKKREGATGELFF.

The rearrangement joins TRBV11-2 to TRBJ1-2; TRBD1 aligns across 11 bases. Germline values: CDR1 SGHAT, CDR2 FQNNGV. V shed 5 bases and J 7 bases; nucleotides not matched to a gene: 18. The CDR3 runs 18 residues. DNA of the CDR3: TGTGCCAGCAGCCAAACACTACCGGGACAGGGGGTTTCGGGTGGCTACACCTTC. Protein: CASSQTLPGQGVSGGYTF.

The V call is TRBV19, the J call TRBJ2-2, with D hard to call. The germline CDR1 and CDR2 sequences are LNHDA and SQIVND (reference sequence). Trimming removed 6 bases from V and 0 bases from J, with 14 bases in between. This CDR3 contains 16 residues. CDR3 in amino acids: CASSDATAPNTGELFF. The CDR3 nucleotides read TGTGCCAGTAGCGACGCGACTGCGCCGAACACCGGGGAGCTGTTTTTT.

The J gene is TRBJ2-7, the V gene TRBV9; D may be TRBD2 (6 bases). Trimming shortened V by 1 base and J by 3 bases, and 14 bases separated the two germline ends. The CDR3 sequence is 15 residues long. Germline V gene sequence: CDR1 SGDLS, CDR2 YYNGEE. This CDR3 reads CASSVLGTPYYEQYF. The CDR3 DNA reads as TGTGCCAGCAGCGTACTGGGGACTCCTTACTACGAGCAGTACTTC. Using reference TRBV9 and TRBJ2-7 for the parts outside the CDR3, the full variable domain is DSGVTQTPKHLITATGQRVTLRCSPRSGDLSVYWYQQSLDQGLQFLIQYYNGEERAKGNILERFSAQQFPDLHSELNLSSLELGDSALYFCASSVLGTPYYEQYFGPGTRLTVT.

This clone showed up just a few times. This CDR3 is missing its conserved last phenylalanine or tryptophan, likely due to a read error. The limits of the CDR3 on the DNA are not certain, so only TCRdb's listed CDR3 is given. The chain couples TRBV7-9 to TRBJ2-7; the table's D call of TRBD1 was not tested on the DNA. Germline lookup yields CDR1 SEHNR and CDR2 FQNEAQ (reference sequence). Both ends counted, the CDR3 spans 9 residues. This chain's CDR3 is CATRFQVLS.

This sequence joins TRBV27 and TRBJ2-3; 14 positions agree with TRBD2. The CDR3 contains 16 residues. Per germline, CDR1 MNHEY and CDR2 SMNVEV (reference sequence). The ends lost 5 bases at V and 5 bases at J; junction bases unmatched: 6. CDR3 nucleotide sequence: TGTGCCAGCAGTCCCTGGACTAGCGGGAGGCTAGATACGCAGTATTTT. Residues: CASSPWTSGRLDTQYF.

This clone turned up a few times. This chain connects TRBV6-6 to TRBJ1-2; D remains unclear. This CDR3 has 15 amino acids. The V end lost 2 bases, the J end lost 6 bases, and 16 bases lay between the germline ends. Germline CDR1 and CDR2: MNHNY and SVGAGI (reference sequence). In DNA form, the CDR3 reads TGTGCCAGCAGTTACGGCGGGGAGGTTAAGGATGGCTACACCTTC. Protein sequence: CASSYGGEVKDGYTF.

The sample holds a few counts of this clone. V and J are TRBV7-9 and TRBJ2-1; D is perhaps TRBD1 (6 bases). V gave up 5 bases and J gave up 0 bases, with 14 bases separating them. The germline gives CDR1 SEHNR, CDR2 FQNEAQ (reference sequence). The CDR3 covers 16 residues. CDR3 loop: CASSVDRMFSYNEQFF. CDR3 sequence (DNA): TGTGCCAGCAGCGTCGACAGGATGTTCTCCTACAATGAGCAGTTCTTC. The full variable domain, rest sourced from reference TRBV7-9 and TRBJ2-1, is DTGVSQNPRHKITKRGQNVTFRCDPISEHNRLYWYRQTLGQGPEFLTYFQNEAQLEKSRLLSDRFSAERPKGSFSTLEIQRTEQGDSAMYLCASSVDRMFSYNEQFFGPGTRLTVL.

In its sample, this clone was seen once. The J gene is TRBJ2-2, the V gene TRBV13; the match to TRBD2 covers 8 bases. The length of the CDR3 is 15 residues. The germline V gene encodes CDR1 PRHDT and CDR2 FYEKMQ (reference sequence). The ends lost 1 base at V and 3 bases at J; junction bases unmatched: 1. CDR3 in DNA: TGTGCCAGCAGCTTAGTCGGGAGGGACACCGGGGAGCTGTTTTTT. Protein product: CASSLVGRDTGELFF.

The chain carries TRBV5-6 and TRBJ2-5, with TRBD1 identical over 9 bases. V was pared by 4 bases and J by 5 bases, with 15 bases of the junction left unmatched. The CDR3 totals 17 residues. Germline CDR1 and CDR2: SGHDT and YYEEEE. The CDR3 coding sequence is TGTGCCAGCAGCAAGGGCTGGGACAGGGTGTTTCAGGAGACCCAGTACTTC. Its translation: CASSKGWDRVFQETQYF.

V usage is TRBV5-4 and J usage is TRBJ2-3; 7 positions match TRBD2. Germline CDR1 is SGHNT and CDR2 is YYREEE (reference sequence). CDR3 size: 16 residues. The V and J ends lost 4 bases and 3 bases, in that order; junction bases with no gene match: 11. In nucleotides, the CDR3 is TGTGCCAGCAGCATCCGACTAGCAGGCCTTACAGATACGCAGTATTTT. Its translation is CASSIRLAGLTDTQYF.

The J gene is TRBJ2-1, the V gene TRBV5-1; tentative D call: TRBD1 (6 bases). This CDR3 has 14 amino acids. Per the germline V gene, CDR1 is SGHRS and CDR2 is YFSETQ. V lost 4 bases and J 9 bases, leaving 17 bases between the germline ends. CDR3 region: CASSPSQGSAEQFF. The CDR3 DNA reads as TGCGCCAGCAGCCCCTCCCAGGGGTCGGCTGAGCAGTTCTTC.

The chain employs TRBV14 and TRBJ1-5, with D hard to call. The CDR3 contains 13 residues. V lost 2 bases and J lost 2, with 4 bases in between. Germline assignment: CDR1 SGHDN and CDR2 FVKESK. Written as DNA, the CDR3 is TGTGCCAGCAGCCAAACAGGCAATCAGCCCCAGCATTTT. Protein: CASSQTGNQPQHF.

The chain is built from TRBV6-5 and TRBJ2-7; D may be TRBD2 (5 bases). The germline V gene encodes CDR1 MNHEY and CDR2 SVGAGI. This CDR3 is 14 amino acids long. Trimming removed 5 bases from V and 3 bases from J, with 14 bases in between. CDR3 sequence (DNA): TGTGCCAGCAGTCCTGGTCCCGGGGACTACGAGCAGTACTTC. Translating gives CASSPGPGDYEQYF.

This clone appeared a few times. The J gene is TRBJ1-1, the V gene TRBV7-9; maybe TRBD1 (6 bases). Germline CDR1 is SEHNR and CDR2 is FQNEAQ (reference sequence). The ends were cut back, 5 bases at V and 4 bases at J, with 8 bases in the middle. The CDR3 is made up of 12 amino acids. CDR3 sequence: CASSEGGTEAFF. CDR3 coding DNA: TGTGCCAGCAGCGAAGGGGGCACTGAAGCTTTCTTT.

V usage is TRBV15 and J usage is TRBJ2-7; weak D call: TRBD2 (5 bases). V shed 5 bases and J shed 2 bases, with 19 bases lying between them. This CDR3 is 16 amino acids long. The germline gives CDR1 LNHNV, CDR2 YYDKDF (reference sequence). The CDR3 DNA is TGTGCCACCAGCCCCTTCGTAAGGACTGGGACCTACGAGCAGTACTTC. Its translation is CATSPFVRTGTYEQYF.